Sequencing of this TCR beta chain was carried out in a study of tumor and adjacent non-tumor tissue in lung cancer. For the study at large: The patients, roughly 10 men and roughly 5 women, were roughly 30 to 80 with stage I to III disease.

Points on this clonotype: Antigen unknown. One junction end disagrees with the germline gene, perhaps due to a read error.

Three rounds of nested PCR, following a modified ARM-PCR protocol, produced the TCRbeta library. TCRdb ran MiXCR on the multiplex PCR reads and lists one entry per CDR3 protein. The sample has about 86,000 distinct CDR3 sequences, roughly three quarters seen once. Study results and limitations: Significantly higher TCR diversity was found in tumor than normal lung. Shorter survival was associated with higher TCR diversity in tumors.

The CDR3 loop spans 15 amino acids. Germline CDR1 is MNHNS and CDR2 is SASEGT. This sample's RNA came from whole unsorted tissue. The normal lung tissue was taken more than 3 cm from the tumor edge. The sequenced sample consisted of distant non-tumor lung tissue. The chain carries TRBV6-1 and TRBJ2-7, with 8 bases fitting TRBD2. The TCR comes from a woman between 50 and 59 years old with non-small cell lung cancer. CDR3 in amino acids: CASSAPVSGIYEQYF. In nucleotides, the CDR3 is TGTGCCAGTAGTGCCCCAGTTAGCGGGATTTACGAGCAGTACTTC.